This TCR beta chain was documented in a study of CD8 T cells in Susac syndrome. Regarding the study as a whole: The study recognized that its TCR sequencing and HLA analysis covered a relatively small number of individuals.

V gave up 5 bases and J gave up 2 bases, with 21 bases separating them. The CDR3 has 17 amino acids. The germline CDR1 and CDR2 sequences are SEHNR and FQNEAQ (reference sequence). In the multiple sclerosis control group, patients were treatment-naive and had stable or active relapsing-remitting disease. The CD8+ and CD4+ T cells were negatively isolated, with the TEMRA cells enriched by FACS. RNA in amounts of about 0.45 to 1 ug was reverse transcribed with random hexamers. Each CDR3 protein gets one entry after TCRdb re-called the immunoSEQ multiplex PCR reads with MiXCR. This table has about 150,000 distinct CDR3 sequences, roughly 95% appearing once. Regarding this clonotype: The antigen is undetermined.

The V gene is TRBV7-9, the J gene TRBJ1-2, with TRBD1 as a possible D gene (6 bases). This receptor was taken from a human donor with multiple sclerosis. Sequenced: CD8+ T cells from PBMCs. The CDR3 here is CASSLEDSSKANYGYTF. For the CDR3, the DNA is TGTGCCAGCAGCCTAGAGGACAGCAGTAAGGCAAACTATGGCTACACCTTC.